These T cell receptor beta chains were read from a single sample in a study of beta chain features in type 1 diabetes. TCRdb's table, derived via immunoSEQ multiplex PCR, lists solely in-frame clones and lacks some. In the table there are about 650,000 clones, around 12% of which are singletons. Sequencing input: naive CD4+ T cells from blood. The source of these receptors is a man aged 30 to 45 with type 1 diabetes. The CDR3 runs from the conserved cysteine through the conserved F or W. D genes are given only for firm matches. Rows may omit the clone size; those that give it use once, few, many or a size class.

size	D	V	J	DNA	CDR3
.	TRBD1	TRBV6-1	TRBJ1-2	TGTGCCAGCAGTGACCAGGGGGGCTATGGCTACACCTTC	CASSDQGGYGYTF
few	.	TRBV9	TRBJ1-2	TGTGCCAGCAGCTCCGACAGCAACTATGGCTACACCTTC	CASSSDSNYGYTF
.	TRBD1	TRBV6-5	TRBJ2-7	TGTGCCAGCAGTCCAGGAGAGGGGGCGACGATCGAGCAGTACTTC	CASSPGEGATIEQYF
few	TRBD1	TRBV14	TRBJ2-7	TGTGCCAGCAGCCGACAGGGGCTTTTAGGGGAGCAGTACTTC	CASSRQGLLGEQYF
.	.	TRBV5-1	TRBJ1-1	TGCGCCAGCAGCTTCACGGGGGGCAAGGACACTGAAGCTTTCTTT	CASSFTGGKDTEAFF
few	.	TRBV11-2	TRBJ2-1	TGTGCCAGCAGCCGAGCGGTGTTCAATGAGCAGTTCTTC	CASSRAVFNEQFF
few	.	TRBV11-1	TRBJ1-2	TGTGCCAGCAGCTTAACGCAGGTTGGTGGCTACACCTTC	CASSLTQVGGYTF
.	TRBD1	TRBV28	TRBJ2-1	TGTGCCAGCAGTTTATTCTGGGGTATGTGGGGACAGGGGGCAGGCAATGAGCAGTTCTTC	CASSLFWGMWGQGAGNEQFF
.	TRBD2	TRBV5-1	TRBJ2-3	TGCGCCAGCAGCGGATTACTAGCGGGGGGAGTAGATACGCAGTATTTT	CASSGLLAGGVDTQYF
few	.	TRBV7-2	TRBJ1-1	TGTGCCAGCAGCCCGAGGGGCATGAACACTGAAGCTTTCTTT	CASSPRGMNTEAFF
.	.	TRBV6-5	TRBJ1-1	TGTGCCAGCAGTTACCTACAGGGCACTGAAGCTTTCTTT	CASSYLQGTEAFF
few	TRBD1	TRBV12-5	TRBJ1-1	TGTGCTAGTGCCCTCGACAGGGTTAACACTGAAGCTTTCTTT	CASALDRVNTEAFF
.	.	TRBV2	TRBJ1-6	TGTGCCAGCAGACAGGACAGCTCCTATAATTCACCCCTCCACTTT	CASRQDSSYNSPLHF
.	.	TRBV7-2	TRBJ2-5	TGTGCCAGCAGCTCGCACGGGGGGCTCCCCGTTAAAGAGACCCAGTACTTC	CASSSHGGLPVKETQYF
few	.	TRBV29-1	TRBJ2-3	TGCAGCGTTGAGACCGATAGCGGTGTTACGCAGTATTTT	CSVETDSGVTQYF
.	TRBD1	TRBV19	TRBJ1-1	TGTGCCAGTAGTTCGCAGGGGGGAGGCACTGAAGCTTTCTTT	CASSSQGGGTEAFF
.	TRBD1	TRBV4-2	TRBJ2-3	TGTGCCAGCAGCCAAGGGACAGGGATCTCAGATACGCAGTATTTT	CASSQGTGISDTQYF